The text below deals with one TCR beta chain. Trimming left V 5 bases short and J 3 bases short, with 5 bases between. From germline, CDR1 is SGHTA and CDR2 FQGNSA. This CDR3 region has 12 residues. Each TCR cDNA molecule bore a unique molecular identifier. TCRdb redid the calling of the 5' RACE reads with MiXCR, one entry per CDR3 protein. The sample includes around 3,500 distinct CDR3 sequences, about 25% of them seen just once. This sample was taken from a study of spatial heterogeneity in lung cancer. About the study: Each time, sequencing found more beta-chain sequences than alpha-chain sequences. In the raw reads, each unique TCR and UMI combination was present more than ten times on average.

Specified time point: sample taken at primary tumor resection. Unsorted whole RNA samples from tumor, nontumor lung or frozen PBMC were sequenced. The donors comprised 60 to 85 untreated early-stage non-small cell lung cancer patients. The sequences come from normal lung tissue next to the tumor, collected at surgery. This TCR came from a male donor with early-stage non-small cell lung cancer. This sequence joins TRBV7-2 and TRBJ1-5, with D hard to call. The CDR3 reads CASSGINQPQHF. CDR3 DNA sequence: TGTGCCAGCAGCGGTATCAATCAGCCCCAGCATTTT. The complete variable domain, with remaining parts taken from reference TRBV7-2 and TRBJ1-5, reads GAGVSQSPSNKVTEKGKDVELRCDPISGHTALYWYRQSLGQGLEFLIYFQGNSAPDKSGLPSDRFSAERTGGSVSTLTIQRTQQEDSAVYLCASSGINQPQHFGDGTRLSIL.